This section outlines one TCR beta chain sequence together with its context. Its target is unknown. This sample is part of a study of cytomegalovirus exposure and HLA in healthy donors. Study in general: The roughly 120 million unique TCR beta sequences, from roughly 170 million T cells, were found by an earlier analysis. Study findings and constraints: Presence/absence analyses supposed approximately even sequencing depth among donors. When a later analysis compared HLA-associated TCR beta chains with equally common others, the HLA-associated chains turned out to be more clonally expanded and to have lower generation probabilities.

The J segment lost 4 bases and the V segment lost 0 bases, leaving 14 bases of the junction unmatched. From germline, CDR1 is SGDLS and CDR2 YYNGEE. The CDR3 consists of 18 residues. A multiplex PCR was run with 60 Vbeta primers and 13 Jbeta primers. TCRdb's copy holds only in-frame clones and misses some; the assay was immunoSEQ multiplex PCR. This table has 210,000 or so clones, over 75% appearing once. This clonotype originated in a young man in good health and CMV-seronegative. The chain joins TRBV9 to TRBJ1-1; 8 positions agree with TRBD1. Sequenced input: PBMCs. The CDR3 DNA sequence: TGTGCCAGCAGCGTAGCTAGTCAGGGGGCGATTCAAGGCACTGAAGCTTTCTTT. Protein: CASSVASQGAIQGTEAFF.